The 8 T cell receptor beta chains given below trace back to one sample, sequenced in a study of T cells in Graves' hyperthyroidism and ophthalmopathy. Template material for amplifying TCR beta CDR3 regions consisted of RNA transcripts. HTBI primers were the set used in a first-round RT-PCR of the TCR CDR3. Using its own MiXCR run on the multiplex PCR reads, TCRdb lists one record per CDR3 protein. The table records approximately 640,000 distinct CDR3 sequences, about 45% of them present only once. What was sequenced was peripheral blood or thyroid tissue (not recorded which). The receptors come from an adult man with Graves' disease, either hyperthyroidism or ophthalmopathy (not recorded which).

CDR3 DNA sequence: TGTGCCAGCAGTTACCGTGTGGGGGCCGTTAATGAAAAACTGTTTTTT. This sequence encodes CASSYRVGAVNEKLFF. This chain connects TRBV6-5 to TRBJ1-4; perhaps TRBD1 as D (6 bases). The CDR3 consists of 16 residues. Between the trimmed V and J ends, which lost 2 bases and 4 bases, there was a span of 14 bases. CDR1 is MNHEY, CDR2 SVGAGI, per germline.

The genes are TRBV20-1 and TRBJ2-7; 10 bases match TRBD2. The CDR3 is 14 amino acids. Germline lookup yields CDR1 DFQATT and CDR2 SNEGSKA (reference sequence). V gave up 3 bases and J gave up 7 bases; unmatched junction bases: 9. CDR3 coding DNA: TGCAGTGCTAGGGGTAGCGGGGGGTCGTGGGAGCAGTACTTC. Protein sequence: CSARGSGGSWEQYF.

This clonotype turned up a few times. The chain carries TRBV16 and TRBJ1-5, with 8 bases matching TRBD1. V lost 3 bases to trimming and J lost 2 bases; unmatched junction nucleotides: 9. The CDR3 loop spans 17 amino acids. Germline V gene lookup returns CDR1 KGHSY and CDR2 FQNENV. CDR3 sequence (DNA): TGTGCCAGCAGCCAGGCCAGGGGGCGTTTGGGCAATCAGCCCCAGCATTTT. Residues: CASSQARGRLGNQPQHF.

A remark on this clonotype: The junction departs from germline at one end; a sequencing error may be responsible. The V and J genes are TRBV2 and TRBJ1-5; 9 bases fit TRBD1. This CDR3 region has 15 residues. Germline CDR1 reads SNHLY; CDR2 reads FYNNEI. Written as DNA, the CDR3 is TGTGCCACCAGTGCTGGGGACAGGGCAGGACAGCCCCAGCATTTT. Its translation: CATSAGDRAGQPQHF.

This clonotype occurred a few times. V gene TRBV2 combines with J gene TRBJ2-7, with D uncertain. Germline values: CDR1 SNHLY, CDR2 FYNNEI. V lost 4 bases and J 2 bases, leaving 9 bases between the germline ends. The CDR3 loop spans 13 amino acids. CDR3 sequence (DNA): TGTGCCAGCAGTGCGGGCAGGCCCTACGAGCAGTACTTC. It encodes CASSAGRPYEQYF.

At least ten counts were recorded for this clonotype. This chain links TRBV29-1 with TRBJ1-4; 9 nucleotides match TRBD1. This CDR3 comprises 14 residues. After removal of 3 bases from V and 7 bases from J, the junction contained 6 bases not matched to a gene. Germline V gene sequence: CDR1 SQVTM, CDR2 ANQGSEA. DNA for the CDR3: TGCAGCGTTGACACGGGACAGGGTGGTGAAAAACTGTTTTTT. Translated: CSVDTGQGGEKLFF. Full variable domain (outside the CDR3, taken from reference TRBV29-1 and TRBJ1-4): SAVISQKPSRDICQRGTSLTIQCQVDSQVTMMFWYRQQPGQSLTLIATANQGSEATYESGFVIDKFPISRPNLTFSTLTVSNMSPEDSSIYLCSVDTGQGGEKLFFGSGTQLSVL.

The rearrangement uses TRBV25-1 and TRBJ1-5; 7 bases agree with TRBD1. The V gene end was trimmed by 7 bases and the J gene end by 4 bases; junction bases not matched to a gene: 4. The CDR3 contains 13 residues. CDR1 and CDR2 (germline): MGHDK, SYGVNS. CDR3: CASKQGLNQPQHF. Here the CDR3 DNA reads TGTGCCAGCAAACAGGGGCTTAATCAGCCCCAGCATTTT.

This clonotype has ten or more counts. This rearrangement joins TRBV14 to TRBJ1-1; a possible D gene is TRBD1 (5 bases). Looked up from germline, CDR1 is SGHDN and CDR2 is FVKESK. There are 14 residues in the CDR3. Between the trimmed V and J ends, which lost 2 bases and 1 base, there was a span of 8 bases. The CDR3 region is CASSQITGNTEAFF. In DNA form, the CDR3 reads TGTGCCAGCAGCCAAATAACAGGGAACACTGAAGCTTTCTTT.